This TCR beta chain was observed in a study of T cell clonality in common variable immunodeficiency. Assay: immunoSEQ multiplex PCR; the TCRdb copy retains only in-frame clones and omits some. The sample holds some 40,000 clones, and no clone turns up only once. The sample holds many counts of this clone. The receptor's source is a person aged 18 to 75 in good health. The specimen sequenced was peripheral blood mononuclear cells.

Here the CDR3 reads CASSLQGGNNEQFF. Partial CDR3 DNA: TGTGCCAGCAGCTTACAGGGGGGAAACAATGAG. V and J are TRBV7-2 and TRBJ2-1; D might be TRBD1 (7 bases). Read data end 3 residues before the CDR3 end; the end is taken from the germline J gene. Germline CDR1 reads SGHTA; CDR2 reads FQGNSA. V dropped 2 bases and J dropped 5 bases, with 10 bases sitting between them. The CDR3 is made up of 14 amino acids.